This TCR beta chain was recorded in a study of T cells in Graves' hyperthyroidism and ophthalmopathy. The source material, RNA transcripts, was used to amplify TCR beta CDR3 regions. The TCR CDR3 first-round RT-PCR relied on the HTBI primer set. One entry per CDR3 protein results from TCRdb running MiXCR on the multiplex PCR reads. The table has hundreds of thousands of distinct CDR3 sequences, approximately 14% seen once. CDR1 MDHEN and CDR2 SYDVKM come from the germline V gene. There are 16 residues in the CDR3. V lost 2 bases and J lost 0, with 11 bases in between. This clonotype occurred a few times. Fresh peripheral blood, about 9.6 ml, yielded the PBMCs.

Material for sequencing was blood. The clonotype originates from a woman younger than 30 with Graves' hyperthyroidism. V gene TRBV28 combines with J gene TRBJ1-3; D is ambiguous. CDR3 nucleotides: TGTGCCAGCAGTTTAATTTTTTCAACCTCTGGAAACACCATATATTTT. As protein: CASSLIFSTSGNTIYF. The full variable domain, completed using reference TRBV28 and TRBJ1-3, is DVKVTQSSRYLVKRTGEKVFLECVQDMDHENMFWYRQDPGLGLRLIYFSYDVKMKEKGDIPEGYSVSREKKERFSLILESASTNQTSMYLCASSLIFSTSGNTIYFGEGSWLTVV.